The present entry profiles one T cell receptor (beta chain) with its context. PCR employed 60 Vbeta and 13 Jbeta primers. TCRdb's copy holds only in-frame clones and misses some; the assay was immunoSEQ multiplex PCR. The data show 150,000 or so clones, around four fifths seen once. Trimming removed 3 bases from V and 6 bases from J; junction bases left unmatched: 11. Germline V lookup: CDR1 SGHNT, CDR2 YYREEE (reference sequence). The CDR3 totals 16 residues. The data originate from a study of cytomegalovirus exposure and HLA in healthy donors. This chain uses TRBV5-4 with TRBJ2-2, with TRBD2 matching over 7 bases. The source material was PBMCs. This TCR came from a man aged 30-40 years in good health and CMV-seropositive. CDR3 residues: CASSSPRGSGAGELFF. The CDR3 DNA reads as TGTGCCAGCAGCTCCCCTCGCGGGAGCGGGGCCGGGGAGCTGTTTTTT.